The entry below describes one T cell receptor beta chain. The record originates from a study of monozygotic twins with inflammatory bowel disease. Per germline, CDR1 GTSNPN and CDR2 SVGIG (reference sequence). The CDR3 sequence is 14 residues long. TCRdb reprocessed the 5' RACE reads and keeps a single row for each CDR3 protein, giving no DNA. This sample's table has roughly 100,000 distinct CDR3 sequences. This receptor was obtained from a human donor with ulcerative colitis or Crohn's disease, or a healthy co-twin of an affected twin (not recorded which). V is TRBV30 and J is TRBJ2-3; the TRBD1 assignment by TCRdb is unverifiable without DNA. The sample taken for sequencing was blood. CDR3 in amino acids: CAWNRGGSADTQYF. Drawing the rest from reference TRBV30 and TRBJ2-3, the complete variable domain is SQTIHQWPATLVQPVGSPLSLECTVEGTSNPNLYWYRQAAGRGLQLLFYSVGIGQISSEVPQNLSASRPQDRQFILSSKKLLLSDSGFYLCAWNRGGSADTQYFGPGTRLTVL.